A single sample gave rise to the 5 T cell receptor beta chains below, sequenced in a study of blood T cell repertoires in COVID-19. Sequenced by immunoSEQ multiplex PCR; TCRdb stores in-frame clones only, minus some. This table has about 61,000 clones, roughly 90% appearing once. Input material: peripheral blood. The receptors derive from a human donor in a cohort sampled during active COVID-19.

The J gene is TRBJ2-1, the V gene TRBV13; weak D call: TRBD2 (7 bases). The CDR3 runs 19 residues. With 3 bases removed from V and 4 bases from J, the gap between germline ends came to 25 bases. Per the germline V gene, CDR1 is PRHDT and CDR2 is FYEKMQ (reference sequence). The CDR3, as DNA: TGTGCCAGCAGCTTCACACAGGAAAGGGGGGGTAAACTTTACAATGAGCAGTTCTTC. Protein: CASSFTQERGGKLYNEQFF.

The CDR3 loop is CASSLRTGEAFF. CDR3 DNA: TGTGCCAGCAGCTTACGGACAGGCGAAGCTTTCTTT. The genes are TRBV7-2 and TRBJ1-1, with 7 bases fitting TRBD1. The CDR3 covers 12 residues. The V segment lost 2 bases and the J segment 8 bases; nucleotides outside the gene matches: 2. The germline V gene encodes CDR1 SGHTA and CDR2 FQGNSA. Combining the CDR3 with reference TRBV7-2 and TRBJ1-1 gives the whole variable domain GAGVSQSPSNKVTEKGKDVELRCDPISGHTALYWYRQSLGQGLEFLIYFQGNSAPDKSGLPSDRFSAERTGGSVSTLTIQRTQQEDSAVYLCASSLRTGEAFFGQGTRLTVV.

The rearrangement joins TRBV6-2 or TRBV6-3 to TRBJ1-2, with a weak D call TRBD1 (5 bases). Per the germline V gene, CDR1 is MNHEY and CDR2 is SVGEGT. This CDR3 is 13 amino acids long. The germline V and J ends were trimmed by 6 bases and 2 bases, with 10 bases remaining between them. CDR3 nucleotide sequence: TGTGCCAGCAGCCTGACAGAAAACTATGGCTACACCTTC. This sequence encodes CASSLTENYGYTF.

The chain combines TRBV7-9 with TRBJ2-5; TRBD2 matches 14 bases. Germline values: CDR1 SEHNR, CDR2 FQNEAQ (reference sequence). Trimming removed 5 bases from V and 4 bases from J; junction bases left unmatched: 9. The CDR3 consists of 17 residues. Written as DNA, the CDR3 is TGTGCCAGCAGCATCCTGACTAGCGGGGGGGTTGGAGAGACCCAGTACTTC. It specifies CASSILTSGGVGETQYF.

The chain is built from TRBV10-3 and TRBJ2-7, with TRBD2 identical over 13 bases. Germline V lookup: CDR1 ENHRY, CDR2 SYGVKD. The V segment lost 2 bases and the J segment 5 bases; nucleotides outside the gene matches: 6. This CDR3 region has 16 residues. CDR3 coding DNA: TGTGCCATCAGTGAGGGACTAGCGGGAGAGGGCAACGAGCAGTACTTC. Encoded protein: CAISEGLAGEGNEQYF.